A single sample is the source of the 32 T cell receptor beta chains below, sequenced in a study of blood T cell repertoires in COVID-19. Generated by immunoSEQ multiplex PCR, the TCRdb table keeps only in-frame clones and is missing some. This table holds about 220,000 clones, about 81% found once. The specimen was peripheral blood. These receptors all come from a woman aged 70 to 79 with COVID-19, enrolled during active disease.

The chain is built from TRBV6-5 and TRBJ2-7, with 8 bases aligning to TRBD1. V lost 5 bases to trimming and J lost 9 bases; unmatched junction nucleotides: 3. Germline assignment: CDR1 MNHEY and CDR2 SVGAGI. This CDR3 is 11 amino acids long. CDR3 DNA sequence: TGTGCCAGCAGTCAGGGGGCGGTGCAGTACTTC. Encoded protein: CASSQGAVQYF.

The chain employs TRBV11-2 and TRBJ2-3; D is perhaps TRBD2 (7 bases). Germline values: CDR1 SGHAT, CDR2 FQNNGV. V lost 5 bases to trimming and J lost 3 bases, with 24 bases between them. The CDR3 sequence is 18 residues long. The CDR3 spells CASSPPRGRERETDTQYF. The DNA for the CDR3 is TGTGCCAGCAGCCCCCCCCGGGGGCGGGAGCGTGAGACAGATACGCAGTATTTT.

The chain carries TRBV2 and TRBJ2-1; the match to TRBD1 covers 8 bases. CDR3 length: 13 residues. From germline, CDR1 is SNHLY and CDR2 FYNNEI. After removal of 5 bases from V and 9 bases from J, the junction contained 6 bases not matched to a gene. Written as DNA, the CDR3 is TGTGCCAGCAGTTCACAGGGGGATAGTGAGCAGTTCTTC. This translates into CASSSQGDSEQFF.

CDR3 protein: CASKTGGKTQYF. The CDR3 DNA is TGTGCCAGCAAAACAGGGGGGAAGACCCAGTACTTC. The chain carries TRBV6-4 and TRBJ2-5; 8 bases align to TRBD1. Germline CDR1 reads MRHNA; CDR2 reads SNTAGT. This CDR3 has 12 residues. The V and J ends lost 7 bases and 6 bases, in that order; junction bases with no gene match: 4.

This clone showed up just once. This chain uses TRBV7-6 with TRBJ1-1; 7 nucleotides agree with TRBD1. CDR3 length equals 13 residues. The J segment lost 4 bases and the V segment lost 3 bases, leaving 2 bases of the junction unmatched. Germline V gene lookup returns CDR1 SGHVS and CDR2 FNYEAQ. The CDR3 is CASSLTGITEAFF. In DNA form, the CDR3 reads TGTGCCAGCAGCTTGACAGGGATCACTGAAGCTTTCTTT.

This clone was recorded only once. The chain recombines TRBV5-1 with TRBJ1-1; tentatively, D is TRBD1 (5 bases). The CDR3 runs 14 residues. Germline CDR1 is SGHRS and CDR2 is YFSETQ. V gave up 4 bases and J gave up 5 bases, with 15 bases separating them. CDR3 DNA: TGCGCCAGCAGCCCAGACAACGGGGGGACTGAAGCTTTCTTT. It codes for CASSPDNGGTEAFF.

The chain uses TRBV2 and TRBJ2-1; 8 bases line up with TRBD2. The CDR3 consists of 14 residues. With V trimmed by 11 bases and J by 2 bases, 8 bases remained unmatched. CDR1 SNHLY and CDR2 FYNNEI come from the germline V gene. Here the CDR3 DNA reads TGTGCCTCAAGAAGCGGGAGCCCCTACAATGAGCAGTTCTTC. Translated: CASRSGSPYNEQFF.

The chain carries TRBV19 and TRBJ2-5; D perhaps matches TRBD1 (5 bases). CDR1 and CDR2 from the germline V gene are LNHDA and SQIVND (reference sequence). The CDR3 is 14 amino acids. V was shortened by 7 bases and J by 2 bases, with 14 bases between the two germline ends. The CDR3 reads CASKQEPTQETQYF. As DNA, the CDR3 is TGTGCCAGTAAACAGGAGCCCACACAAGAGACCCAGTACTTC.

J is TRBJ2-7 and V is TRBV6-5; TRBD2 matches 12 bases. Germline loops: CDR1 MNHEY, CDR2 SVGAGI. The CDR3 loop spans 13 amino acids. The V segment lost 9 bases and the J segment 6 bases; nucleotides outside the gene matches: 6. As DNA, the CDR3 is TGTGCCAGTAGCTCTAGCGGGAGGGTCGAGCAGTACTTC. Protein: CASSSSGRVEQYF.

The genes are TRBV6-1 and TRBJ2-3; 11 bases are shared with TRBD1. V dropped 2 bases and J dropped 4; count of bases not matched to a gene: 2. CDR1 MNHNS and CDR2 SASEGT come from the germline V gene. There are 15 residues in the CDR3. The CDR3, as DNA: TGTGCCAGCAGTGAACCGGGACAGGGGGCAGATACGCAGTATTTT. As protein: CASSEPGQGADTQYF.

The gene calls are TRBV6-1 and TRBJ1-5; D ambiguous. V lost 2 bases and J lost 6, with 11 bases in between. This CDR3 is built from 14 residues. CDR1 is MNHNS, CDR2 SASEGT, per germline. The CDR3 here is CASSEMVSGQPQHF. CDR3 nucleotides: TGTGCCAGCAGTGAAATGGTTAGCGGTCAGCCCCAGCATTTT.

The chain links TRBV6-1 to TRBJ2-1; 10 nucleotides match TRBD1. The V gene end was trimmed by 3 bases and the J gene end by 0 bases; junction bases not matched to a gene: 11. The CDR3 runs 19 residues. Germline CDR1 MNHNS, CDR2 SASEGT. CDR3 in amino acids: CASSDRGQGPFSSYNEQFF. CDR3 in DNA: TGTGCCAGCAGTGATAGGGGACAGGGGCCTTTCAGCTCCTACAATGAGCAGTTCTTC.

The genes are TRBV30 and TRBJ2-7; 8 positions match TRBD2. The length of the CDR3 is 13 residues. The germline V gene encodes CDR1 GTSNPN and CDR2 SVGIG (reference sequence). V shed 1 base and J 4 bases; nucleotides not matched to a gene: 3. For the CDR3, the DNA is TGTGCCTGGAGTGACGGACTAGCTTACGAGCAGTACTTC. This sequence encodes CAWSDGLAYEQYF.

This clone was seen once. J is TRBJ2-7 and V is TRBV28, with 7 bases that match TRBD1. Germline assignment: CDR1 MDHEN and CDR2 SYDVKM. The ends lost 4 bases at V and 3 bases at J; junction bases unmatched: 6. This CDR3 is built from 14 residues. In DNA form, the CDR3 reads TGTGCCAGCAGTTCGCCGACAGGGTACTACGAGCAGTACTTC. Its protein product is CASSSPTGYYEQYF.

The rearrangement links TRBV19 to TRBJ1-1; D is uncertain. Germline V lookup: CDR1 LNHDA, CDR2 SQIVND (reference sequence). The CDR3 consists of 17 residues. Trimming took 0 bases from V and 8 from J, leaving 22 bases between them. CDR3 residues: CASSIEGGGGHRAEAFF. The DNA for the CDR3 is TGTGCCAGTAGTATAGAAGGAGGAGGTGGGCACCGGGCGGAAGCTTTCTTT.

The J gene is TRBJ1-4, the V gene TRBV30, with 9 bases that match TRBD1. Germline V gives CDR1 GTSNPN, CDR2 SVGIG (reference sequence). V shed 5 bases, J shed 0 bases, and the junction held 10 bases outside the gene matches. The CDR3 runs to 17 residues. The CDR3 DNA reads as TGTGCCTGGGAGAAAGACAGGGGGAAGGCAACTAATGAAAAACTGTTTTTT. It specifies CAWEKDRGKATNEKLFF.

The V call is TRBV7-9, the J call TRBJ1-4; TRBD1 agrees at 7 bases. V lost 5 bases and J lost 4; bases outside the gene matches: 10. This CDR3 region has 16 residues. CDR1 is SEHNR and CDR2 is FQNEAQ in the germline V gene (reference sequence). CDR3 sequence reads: CASSLGTVEFNEKLFF. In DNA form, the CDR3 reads TGTGCCAGCAGCCTAGGGACAGTTGAATTTAATGAAAAACTGTTTTTT.

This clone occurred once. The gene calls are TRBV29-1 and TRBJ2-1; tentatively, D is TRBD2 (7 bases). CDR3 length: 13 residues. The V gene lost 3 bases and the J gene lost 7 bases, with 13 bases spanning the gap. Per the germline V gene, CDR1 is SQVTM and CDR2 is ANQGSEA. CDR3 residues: CSVEQGGGNEQFF. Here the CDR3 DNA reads TGCAGCGTTGAGCAAGGGGGAGGGAATGAGCAGTTCTTC.

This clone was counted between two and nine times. Written as DNA, the CDR3 is TGTGCCAGCAGCCCCCAGGACAGGGGAAGGGGCAATCAGCCCCAGCATTTT. Translated: CASSPQDRGRGNQPQHF. The genes are TRBV28 and TRBJ1-5, with TRBD1 matching over 9 bases. Trimming removed 6 bases from V and 2 bases from J; junction bases left unmatched: 11. This CDR3 region has 17 residues. The germline V gene encodes CDR1 MDHEN and CDR2 SYDVKM.

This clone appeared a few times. The CDR3 bases are TGTGCCAGCAAACAACCGGGACAGGGGCTGGGGACTGAAGCTTTCTTT. Its translation: CASKQPGQGLGTEAFF. The rearrangement joins TRBV2 to TRBJ1-1; TRBD1 matches at 10 bases. Germline CDR1 reads SNHLY; CDR2 reads FYNNEI. The CDR3 runs to 16 residues. The V gene end was trimmed by 7 bases and the J gene end by 5 bases; junction bases not matched to a gene: 13.

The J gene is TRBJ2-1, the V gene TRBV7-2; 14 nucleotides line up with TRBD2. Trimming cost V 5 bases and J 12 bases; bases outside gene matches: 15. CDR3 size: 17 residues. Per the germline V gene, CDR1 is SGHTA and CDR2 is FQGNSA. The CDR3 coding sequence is TGTGCCAGCAGCGAAAAGGCGGGACTAGCGGGAGTACGTGTGCAGTTCTTC. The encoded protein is CASSEKAGLAGVRVQFF.

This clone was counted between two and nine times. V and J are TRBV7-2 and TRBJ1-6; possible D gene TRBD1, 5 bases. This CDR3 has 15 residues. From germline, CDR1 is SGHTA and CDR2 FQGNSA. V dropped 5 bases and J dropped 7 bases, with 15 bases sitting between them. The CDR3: CASSPMGQGNSPLHF. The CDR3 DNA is TGTGCCAGCAGCCCAATGGGGCAGGGAAATTCACCCCTCCACTTT.

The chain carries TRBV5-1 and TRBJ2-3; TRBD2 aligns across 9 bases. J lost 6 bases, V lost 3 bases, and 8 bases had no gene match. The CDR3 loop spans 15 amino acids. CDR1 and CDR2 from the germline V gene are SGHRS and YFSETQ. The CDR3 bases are TGCGCCAGCAGCTCCGGGACTAGCTACGCGGATACGCAGTATTTT. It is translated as CASSSGTSYADTQYF.

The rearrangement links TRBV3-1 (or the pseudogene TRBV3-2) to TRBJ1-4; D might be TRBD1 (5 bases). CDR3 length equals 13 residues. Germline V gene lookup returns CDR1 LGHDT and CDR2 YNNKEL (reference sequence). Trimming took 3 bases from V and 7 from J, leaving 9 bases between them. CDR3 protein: CASSHGRGEKLFF. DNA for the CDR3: TGTGCCAGCAGCCATGGTAGGGGTGAAAAACTGTTTTTT.

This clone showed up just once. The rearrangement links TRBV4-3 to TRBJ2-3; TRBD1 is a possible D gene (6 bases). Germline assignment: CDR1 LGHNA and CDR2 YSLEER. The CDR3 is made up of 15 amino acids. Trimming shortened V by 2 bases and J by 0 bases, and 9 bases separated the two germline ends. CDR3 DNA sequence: TGCGCCAGCAGCCAAAGGGGGAGCAGCACAGATACGCAGTATTTT. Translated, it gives CASSQRGSSTDTQYF.

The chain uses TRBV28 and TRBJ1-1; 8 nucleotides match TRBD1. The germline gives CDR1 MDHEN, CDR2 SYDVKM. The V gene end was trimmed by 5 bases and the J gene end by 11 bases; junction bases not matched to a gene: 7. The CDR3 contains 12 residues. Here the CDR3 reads CASSLTGGFAFF. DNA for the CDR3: TGTGCCAGCAGTCTCACAGGGGGGTTTGCTTTCTTT.

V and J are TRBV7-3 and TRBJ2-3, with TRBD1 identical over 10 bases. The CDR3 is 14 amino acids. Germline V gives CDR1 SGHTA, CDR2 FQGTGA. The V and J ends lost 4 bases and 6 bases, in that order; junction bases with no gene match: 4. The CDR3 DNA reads TGTGCCAGCAGCTGGACAGGGGGACGTGATACGCAGTATTTT. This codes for CASSWTGGRDTQYF.

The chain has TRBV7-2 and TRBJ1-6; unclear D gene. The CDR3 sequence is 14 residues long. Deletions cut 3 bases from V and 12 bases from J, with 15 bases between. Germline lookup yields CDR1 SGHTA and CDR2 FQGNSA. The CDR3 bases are TGTGCCAGCAGCTTCCGGGAGCTCGCCTTACCCCTCCACTTT. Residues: CASSFRELALPLHF.

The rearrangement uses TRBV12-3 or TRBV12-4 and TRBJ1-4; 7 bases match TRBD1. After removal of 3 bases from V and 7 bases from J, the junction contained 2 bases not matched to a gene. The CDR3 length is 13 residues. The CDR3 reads CASSLTGFEKLFF. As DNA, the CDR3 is TGTGCCAGCAGTTTGACAGGGTTTGAAAAACTGTTTTTT.

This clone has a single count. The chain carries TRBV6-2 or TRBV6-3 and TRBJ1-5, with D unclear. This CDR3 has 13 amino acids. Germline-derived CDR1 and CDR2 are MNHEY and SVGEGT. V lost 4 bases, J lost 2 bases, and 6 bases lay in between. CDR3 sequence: CASSSRGNQPQHF. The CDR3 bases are TGTGCCAGCAGTTCGAGGGGCAATCAGCCCCAGCATTTT.

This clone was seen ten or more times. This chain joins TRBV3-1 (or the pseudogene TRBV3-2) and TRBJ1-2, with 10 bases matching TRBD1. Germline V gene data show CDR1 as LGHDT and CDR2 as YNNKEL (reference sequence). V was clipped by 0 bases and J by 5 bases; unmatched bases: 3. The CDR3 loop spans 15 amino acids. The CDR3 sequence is CASSQEGTGVYGYTF. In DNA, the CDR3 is TGTGCCAGCAGCCAAGAGGGGACAGGGGTGTATGGCTACACCTTC.

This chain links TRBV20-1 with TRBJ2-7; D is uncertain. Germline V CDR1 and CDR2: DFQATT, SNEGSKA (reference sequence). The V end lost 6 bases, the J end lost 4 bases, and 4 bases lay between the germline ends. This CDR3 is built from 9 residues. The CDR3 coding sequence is TGCAGTGCCAATTACGAGCAGTACTTC. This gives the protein CSANYEQYF.